This is a list of T cell receptor beta chains from one sample in a study of OX40 agonist ivuxolimab in advanced cancers. TCRdb's table, derived via immunoSEQ multiplex PCR, lists solely in-frame clones and lacks some. Among about 120,000 clones listed, 85% to 95% were seen once. The sample in question was CD4+ or CD8+ T cells sorted from blood, obtained in a trial of the OX40 agonist ivuxolimab. These receptor sequences come from an adult with an advanced solid tumor such as melanoma, head and neck, liver or kidney cancer. Both conserved end residues are part of each CDR3. Fields, in order: J gene, clone size, V gene, D gene, CDR3 DNA, CDR3 protein. A D gene is named only where the DNA matches it firmly. A row's size may be missing; if present it is once, few, many or a size class.

TRBJ1-5 - TRBV28 - TGTGCCAGCAGTTTAAATCAGCCCCAGCATTTT CASSLNQPQHF
TRBJ2-1 - TRBV25-1 TRBD2 TGTGCCAGCAGTGAACCCGGGACTATTGTAAGTGAGCAGTTCTTC CASSEPGTIVSEQFF
TRBJ2-1 - TRBV7-9 - TGTGCCAGCAGCTTAGCGGGTCAGGGGTACAATGAGCAGTTCTTC CASSLAGQGYNEQFF
TRBJ1-1 - TRBV6-5 - TGTGCCAGCAGTTACTCCTATGGGACACGGAACACTGAAGCTTTCTTT CASSYSYGTRNTEAFF
TRBJ1-2 - TRBV7-9 - TGTGCCAGCAGCTTATCAACGGGGGGTGGCTACACCTTC CASSLSTGGGYTF
TRBJ1-2 - TRBV6-6 - TGTGCCAGCAGTTACGAGGGCTTCTATGGCTACACCTTC CASSYEGFYGYTF
TRBJ2-1 - TRBV7-9 - TGTGCCAGCACTCCCCAAACAGGGGAGCAGTTCTTC CASTPQTGEQFF
TRBJ2-7 - TRBV6-6 - TGTGCCAGCAGCCGGACAGCGCTCACCTCCTACGAGCAGTACTTC CASSRTALTSYEQYF
TRBJ2-7 - TRBV18 - TGTGCCAGCTCACTGCAAGGTTACGAGCAGTACTTC CASSLQGYEQYF
TRBJ2-7 - TRBV6-4 - TGTGCCAGCAGTGACCGCCTAGCCCACCTCGGAGGTTGCGAGCAGTACTTC CASSDRLAHLGGCEQYF
TRBJ1-2 - TRBV28 - TGTGCCAGCAGTCCGGCAGGGTCGAGGATTAACTATGGCTACACCTTC CASSPAGSRINYGYTF
TRBJ1-2 - TRBV5-1 - TGCGCCAGCAGCGATTTGACAGGCTACTATGGCTACACCTTC CASSDLTGYYGYTF
TRBJ2-3 - TRBV6-6 - TGTGCCAGCACTCTCGGGGGCAGGGCCCCAGATACGCAGTATTTT CASTLGGRAPDTQYF
TRBJ2-3 - TRBV2 TRBD2 TGTGCCAGCAGTCCCCGCCGAGGGAGCGGGGGGGCCTTCACAGATACGCAGTATTTT CASSPRRGSGGAFTDTQYF
TRBJ2-7 - TRBV10-1 - TGCGCCAGCAGCGCCTATCTCCAGGGCTACGAGCAGTACTTC CASSAYLQGYEQYF
TRBJ1-4 - TRBV5-1 - TGCGCCAGCAGCTTGGCTGACAGAAATAAAAAACTGTTTTTT CASSLADRNKKLFF
TRBJ2-1 - TRBV7-9 TRBD2 TGTGCCAGCAAACGAGAACTAGCGGGATATGAGCAGTTCTTC CASKRELAGYEQFF
TRBJ1-1 - TRBV5-6 - TGTGCCAGCAGCCGCAGGGCACCTCTACAAAACACTGAAGCTTTCTTT CASSRRAPLQNTEAFF
TRBJ1-1 once TRBV7-2 TRBD1 TGTGCCAGCAGGGGGACAGGAACCATGAACACTGAAGCTTTCTTT CASRGTGTMNTEAFF
TRBJ2-1 - TRBV1 - TGCACCGCACTATTCGGGGGGGACCACAATGAGCAGTTCTTC CTALFGGDHNEQFF
TRBJ2-7 - TRBV20-1 - TGCAGTGCTAGGGACGCCTACGAGCAGTACTTC CSARDAYEQYF
TRBJ1-1 once TRBV7-2 TRBD1 TGTGCCAGCAGCCCCAACACTAGGGACAGAATAATGAACACTGAAGCTTTCTTT CASSPNTRDRIMNTEAFF
TRBJ1-1 - TRBV9 - TGTGCCAGCAGCGTAGATCCTGGGACTGAAGCTTTCTTT CASSVDPGTEAFF
TRBJ2-1 - TRBV9 - TGTGCCAGCAGCACCCGCGGGGGGGCAGGGGGCAACAATGAGCAGTTCTTC CASSTRGGAGGNNEQFF
TRBJ1-4 - TRBV18 - TGTGCCAGCTCACAGGACAGTCAGGTATCAACTAATGAAAAACTGTTTTTT CASSQDSQVSTNEKLFF
TRBJ2-4 - TRBV19 TRBD1 TGTGCCAGTAGTACGACAGGGGAACGGAACATTCAGTACTTC CASSTTGERNIQYF
TRBJ1-4 - TRBV30 - TGTGCCTGGCGAGCCCCAGCAACTAATGAAAAACTGTTTTTT CAWRAPATNEKLFF
TRBJ2-1 - TRBV10-2 - TGCGCCAGCAGAGCGGTGAATGAGCAGTTCTTC CASRAVNEQFF
TRBJ1-2 - TRBV20-1 - TGCAGTGCTAGGTCATATGGCTACACCTTC CSARSYGYTF
TRBJ1-1 - TRBV19 - TGTGCCAGTAGTATAGACAGGGGCACTGAAGCTTTCTTT CASSIDRGTEAFF
TRBJ2-7 - TRBV25-1 - TGTGCCAGCAGTGACCCTTGGGGGGACTCCTACGAGCAGTACTTC CASSDPWGDSYEQYF
TRBJ2-1 - TRBV5-1 TRBD2 TGCGCCAGCAGCTCCGGACTAGCAGCTTACAATGAGCAGTTCTTC CASSSGLAAYNEQFF
TRBJ1-2 - TRBV19 TRBD1 TGTGCCAGTACCACCCTGCCAGGGGGAGACTATGGCTACACCTTC CASTTLPGGDYGYTF
TRBJ2-7 - TRBV4-1 - TGCGCCAGCAGCCAGGCCAGGACAGCCTCCTACGAGCAGTACTTC CASSQARTASYEQYF
TRBJ2-2 - TRBV11-2 TRBD2 TGTGCCAGCAGCTTAGGAGGTAGCGGGAGCTCTGGCACCGGGGAGCTGTTTTTT CASSLGGSGSSGTGELFF